The present T cell receptor (beta chain) was sequenced within a study of blood T cells in healthy people across ages. Study findings and constraints: The donors' CMV status was not determined, possibly confounding changes in expanded clonotypes.

Primers used in a second PCR of about 6 to 11 cycles were a sample-barcoded 5' primer and a J-beta primer mix. TCRdb used MiXCR to reprocess the 5' RACE reads, holding one entry per CDR3 protein. The sample comprises around 1,500,000 distinct CDR3 sequences, 28% of which are singletons, and roughly 8.2% rests with the top ten. This clonotype appeared many times. The target antigen is unknown. The donors, healthy Caucasians from Russia, were aged about 6 to 95. Germline-derived CDR1 and CDR2 are MDHEN and SYDVKM. Deletions cut 6 bases from V and 0 bases from J, with 4 bases between. CDR3 length: 12 amino acids.

This receptor was identified in a woman in her 30s in good health. The chain is built from TRBV28 and TRBJ2-3; no reliable D call. Sequenced input: blood. The CDR3: CASRRSTDTQYF. DNA for the CDR3: TGTGCCAGCAGACGTAGCACAGATACGCAGTATTTT.